Detailed here is one T cell receptor beta chain. Its specificity is unknown. The source of the sample is a study of PD-L1 blockade in urothelial cancer. Study-level information: Specimens of blood held a median count of 141,255 T cells. General study points: Below-median TCR clonality that was measured in pretreatment blood predicted better survival. Blood clones associated with the tumor expanded more at 3 weeks in durable-benefit patients.

Some clones are missing from TCRdb's copy, which holds only in-frame ones; the method was immunoSEQ multiplex PCR. The sample carries tens of thousands of clones, 85% to 95% recorded once. After removal of 5 bases from V and 6 bases from J, the junction contained 17 bases not matched to a gene. The CDR3 is made up of 18 amino acids. The germline V gene has CDR1 SGHTA and CDR2 FQGNSA. This chain joins TRBV7-2 and TRBJ2-4; 9 bases are a match to TRBD1. The clonotype was recovered from a man aged 55-75 years with urothelial cancer. Source: PBMCs, taken around atezolizumab (anti-PD-L1) treatment. CDR3 residues: CASSHRGQGLGSANIQYF. The CDR3 DNA reads as TGTGCCAGCAGCCACCGGGGACAGGGTCTCGGGTCGGCAAACATTCAGTACTTC.